A single sample is the source of the 17 T cell receptor beta chains below, sequenced in a study of T cells after yellow fever vaccination (dated by TCRdb to between 2018 and 2021). Preparation of the library involved 5' RACE. Sequencing relied on an Illumina NovaSeq 6000. The raw public data were reprocessed by TCRdb itself: fastp quality trimming at Q25, MiXCR clonotype calling, in-frame beta chains only. Duplicate CDR3 protein sequences are folded into a single record with the most common DNA and genes. The sample table records approximately 240,000 distinct CDR3 sequences; 3.6% of these occur just once. Of the sample, around 20% falls within the top ten clones. The treatment or condition label of this sample denotes: live attenuated yellow fever vaccine strain. The sequencing here drew on PBMCs, taken 15 days after the yellow fever booster vaccination. The receptors stem from a man younger than 35 who received the YFV17D yellow fever vaccine.

V and J are TRBV5-1 and TRBJ2-1, with unresolved D. Looked up from germline, CDR1 is SGHRS and CDR2 is YFSETQ. This CDR3 contains 12 residues. The V and J ends lost 4 bases and 5 bases respectively, with 7 bases between them. CDR3 bases: TGCGCCAGCAGCCGTCCGGACAATGAGCAGTTCTTC. It translates to CASSRPDNEQFF. The variable domain in full, with the rest retrieved from reference TRBV5-1 and TRBJ2-1, is KAGVTQTPRYLIKTRGQQVTLSCSPISGHRSVSWYQQTPGQGLQFLFEYFSETQRNKGNFPGRFSGRQFSNSRSEMNVSTLELGDSALYLCASSRPDNEQFFGPGTRLTVL.

This clonotype was counted a few times. V is TRBV4-2 and J is TRBJ1-5; tentatively, D is TRBD1 (6 bases). V was pared by 3 bases and J by 6 bases, with 12 bases between. This CDR3 contains 14 residues. Germline lookup yields CDR1 LGHNA and CDR2 YNFKEQ. This CDR3 is CASSHTGTLQPQHF. CDR3 DNA sequence: TGTGCCAGCAGCCACACAGGGACCCTTCAGCCCCAGCATTTT.

On this clonotype itself: This may be a read error: a much more frequent sequence differs by one nucleotide. The chain joins TRBV5-1 to TRBJ1-1, with D maybe TRBD1 (5 bases). This CDR3 comprises 15 residues. Between the trimmed V and J ends, which lost 2 bases and 4 bases, there was a span of 15 bases. Germline CDR1 is SGHRS and CDR2 is YFSETQ. This CDR3 reads CASSFYRWHGTEAFF. CDR3 in DNA: TGCGCCAGCAGCTTTTACAGGTGGCATGGCACTGAAGCTTTCTTT.

This clonotype showed up many times. The gene calls are TRBV7-6 and TRBJ2-3; D is possibly TRBD1 (6 bases). The V end was cut by 6 bases, the J end by 5 bases, with 21 bases between. This CDR3 has 16 amino acids. CDR1 and CDR2 (germline): SGHVS, FNYEAQ. CDR3 coding DNA: TGTGCCAGCAGTCCCCTGGCAGGGGCTGGGGGAGATACGCAGTATTTT. Residues: CASSPLAGAGGDTQYF. The full variable domain, rest sourced from reference TRBV7-6 and TRBJ2-3, is GAGVSQSPRYKVTKRGQDVALRCDPISGHVSLYWYRQALGQGPEFLTYFNYEAQQDKSGLPNDRFSAERPEGSISTLTIQRTEQRDSAMYRCASSPLAGAGGDTQYFGPGTRLTVL.

This sequence joins TRBV29-1 and TRBJ1-1; D ambiguous. From germline, CDR1 is SQVTM and CDR2 ANQGSEA. Trimming removed 1 base at V and 0 bases at J, with 6 bases between. The CDR3 has 13 residues. The CDR3 DNA follows: TGCAGCGTTGAAGGACGGATGAACACTGAAGCTTTCTTT. Protein product: CSVEGRMNTEAFF.

This clonotype was recorded at least ten times. The chain employs TRBV19 and TRBJ2-7; no reliable D call. Per the germline V gene, CDR1 is LNHDA and CDR2 is SQIVND (reference sequence). This CDR3 region has 13 residues. The germline V and J ends were trimmed by 6 bases and 3 bases, with 12 bases remaining between them. CDR3 in amino acids: CASSPALNYEQYF. The CDR3 DNA follows: TGTGCCAGTAGCCCGGCACTAAACTACGAGCAGTACTTC.

In this sample, this clonotype turned up many times. The chain uses TRBV5-1 and TRBJ2-5, with D perhaps matching TRBD2 (5 bases). CDR1 and CDR2 (germline): SGHRS, YFSETQ. The V end was cut by 0 bases, the J end by 4 bases, with 7 bases between. CDR3 length equals 13 residues. CDR3 bases: TGCGCCAGCAGCTTGGGGGGAGCAGAGACCCAGTACTTC. Encoded protein: CASSLGGAETQYF. Complete variable domain (other parts from reference TRBV5-1 and TRBJ2-5): KAGVTQTPRYLIKTRGQQVTLSCSPISGHRSVSWYQQTPGQGLQFLFEYFSETQRNKGNFPGRFSGRQFSNSRSEMNVSTLELGDSALYLCASSLGGAETQYFGPGTRLLVL.

This clonotype was seen repeatedly, ten times or more. In nucleotides, the CDR3 is TGTGCCAGCTCACCTCGCGGACAGGGCGGCTCGGATACGCAGTATTTT. The encoded protein is CASSPRGQGGSDTQYF. J is TRBJ2-3 and V is TRBV18; TRBD1 matches at 8 bases. CDR3 size: 16 residues. V trimming: 3 bases; J trimming: 6 bases; junction bases outside the gene matches: 11. The germline CDR1 and CDR2 sequences are KGHSH and LQKENI.

The sample holds many counts of this clonotype. This rearrangement joins TRBV6-2 or TRBV6-3 to TRBJ1-1, with D unresolved. CDR1 is MNHEY and CDR2 is SVGEGT in the germline V gene. Trimming removed 2 bases at V and 1 base at J, with 11 bases between. This CDR3 region has 15 residues. This CDR3 is CASSYPLDGNTEAFF. The DNA for the CDR3 is TGTGCCAGCAGTTACCCACTGGACGGGAACACTGAAGCTTTCTTT.

This clonotype was picked up many times. The chain joins TRBV12-3 or TRBV12-4 to TRBJ1-5; D gene uncertain. Trimming removed 2 bases from V and 3 bases from J, with 11 bases in between. The CDR3 length is 15 residues. The CDR3: CASSLSGGLNQPQHF. CDR3 nucleotides: TGTGCCAGCAGTTTATCAGGAGGGCTCAATCAGCCCCAGCATTTT.

In its sample, this clonotype was seen a few times. The chain joins TRBV18 to TRBJ1-2; D remains ambiguous. In germline, CDR1 is KGHSH, CDR2 LQKENI. The ends were cut back, 0 bases at V and 9 bases at J, with 20 bases in the middle. This CDR3 has 16 amino acids. The CDR3 nucleotides are TGTGCCAGCTCACCACCGTCAGAGGAGGCCGCCTCCCGCTACACCTTC. Translating it yields CASSPPSEEAASRYTF.

This chain uses TRBV24-1 with TRBJ2-6; the D call may be TRBD1 or TRBD2 (6 bases each). Germline assignment: CDR1 KGHDR and CDR2 SFDVKD. The CDR3 spans 16 residues. Trimming shortened V by 3 bases and J by 3 bases, and 11 bases separated the two germline ends. CDR3 region: CATSDKGGYGANVLTF. The DNA of the CDR3 is TGTGCCACCAGTGATAAAGGGGGGTATGGGGCCAACGTCCTGACTTTC.

This clonotype has a count of ten or more. V usage is TRBV5-1 and J usage is TRBJ2-5, with 8 nucleotides matching TRBD1. There are 15 residues in the CDR3. Germline V lookup: CDR1 SGHRS, CDR2 YFSETQ. V was clipped by 4 bases and J by 0 bases; unmatched bases: 5. The CDR3 sequence is CASSTAGQDQETQYF. The CDR3 coding sequence is TGCGCCAGCAGCACGGCGGGACAGGACCAAGAGACCCAGTACTTC. The variable domain in full, completed from reference TRBV5-1 and TRBJ2-5, reads KAGVTQTPRYLIKTRGQQVTLSCSPISGHRSVSWYQQTPGQGLQFLFEYFSETQRNKGNFPGRFSGRQFSNSRSEMNVSTLELGDSALYLCASSTAGQDQETQYFGPGTRLLVL.

This clonotype was recorded at least ten times. J is TRBJ1-2 and V is TRBV28; a weak D match, TRBD1 (6 bases). V was pared by 2 bases and J by 8 bases, with 12 bases between. Germline CDR1 MDHEN, CDR2 SYDVKM. This CDR3 region has 13 residues. The CDR3 region is CASSLNRDRGYTF. CDR3 DNA: TGTGCCAGCAGTTTAAACAGGGATCGCGGCTACACCTTC.

The sample holds many counts of this clonotype. This rearrangement joins TRBV12-3 or TRBV12-4 to TRBJ1-1, with TRBD1 matching over 7 bases. This CDR3 has 12 residues. The junction had 4 bases not matched to a gene; V was cut back by 4 bases and J by 8 bases. The CDR3 DNA reads TGTGCCAGCAGTTACGGGACAGTAGAAGCTTTCTTT. Residues: CASSYGTVEAFF.

In its sample, this clonotype was seen once. It may be a read error: a sequence one base away is much more abundant. The CDR3 DNA reads TGTGCCAGCAGCCAAGCCGGGAGCCTAGAGACCCAGTACTTC. Residues: CASSQAGSLETQYF. This chain uses TRBV3-1 with TRBJ2-5; a weak D match, TRBD2 (6 bases). The ends were cut back, 1 base at V and 4 bases at J, with 10 bases in the middle. The germline CDR1 and CDR2 sequences are LGHDT and YNNKEL (reference sequence). The CDR3 contains 14 residues.

This clonotype was observed at least ten times. The rearrangement links TRBV5-1 to TRBJ2-1; 9 bases are shared with TRBD1. Germline lookup yields CDR1 SGHRS and CDR2 YFSETQ. This CDR3 comprises 15 residues. With V trimmed by 4 bases and J by 6 bases, 8 bases remained unmatched. The CDR3 nucleotides read TGCGCCAGCAGCCCCGGGACAGGGTTTGGCAATGAGCAGTTCTTC. Translation gives CASSPGTGFGNEQFF.